This TCR beta chain is from a study of graft-versus-host responses after intestinal transplantation (dated by TCRdb to the early 2020s). Context from the whole study: Recipients received multivisceral, liver-intestinal, or isolated intestinal transplants. All recipients received anti-thymocyte globulin induction followed by maintenance tacrolimus and steroids for roughly 3 years. After intestinal transplantation, graft-versus-host and host-versus-graft alloreactive T cell clones were followed in the graft, circulation and bone marrow using bulk TCR-beta CDR3 sequencing. To identify alloreactive clones, pre-transplant mixed lymphocyte reaction products were sequenced and then compared with unstimulated pre-transplant donor and recipient T cells. The cohort enrolled around 23 intestinal transplant recipients including one retransplant, and 3 patients lacking pretransplant specimens were excluded. Donor T cell macrochimerism was defined as a peak of at least 4% donor T cells among recipient peripheral blood mononuclear cells. Rather than being sequenced by the commercial service, samples from three later patients were sequenced in-house on an Illumina MiSeq and processed with MiXCR.

CDR1 and CDR2, per the germline V gene, are SGHDN and FVKESK. The CDR3 has 15 amino acids, counting the end cysteine and phenylalanine. The retained sequence is limited to the CDR3, 45 bases, with the frame set at the first base. V was cut back by 0 bases and J by 0 bases, leaving a gap of 9 bases between them. In regard to this clone: Its antigen has not been determined. Nothing much larger sits one base from this clone, and base qualities are not available.

The time point label of this sample denotes: cells obtained before transplantation from donor or recipient. CD3+CD4+ and CD3+CD8+ populations were FACS-sorted from unstimulated pre-transplant donor and recipient cells taken from spleen or lymph nodes. The library was generated by the immunoSEQ multiplex PCR assay. For most patients, genomic DNA was isolated with the Qiagen DNeasy Blood and Tissue Kit and sent frozen to Adaptive Biotechnologies for TCR sequencing. For most patients, genomic DNA was subjected to high-throughput TCR-beta CDR3 sequencing by Adaptive Biotechnologies. As for the original processing: Adaptive's ImmunoSEQ software supplied the TCR sequencing data for about 18 patients, while MiXCR and VDJtools were used to process three other patients. To correct CD4 versus CD8 sorting errors, sequences present in both subsets at a frequency ratio below 5:1 were removed. CDR3 nucleotide sequences shared between donor and recipient were removed because the origin of such sequences could not be assigned. To count as alloreactive, a clone needed at least 2-fold expansion over unstimulated cells and a minimum CFSE-low frequency of 0.002% (template counts) or 0.001% (read counts). Clones detected in sequenced pre-transplant spleen, lymph node, or MLR CFSE-low populations of the donor or recipient were defined as mappable. Cumulative frequency of alloreactive clones was calculated as a percentage of all sequences weighted by copy number. Imported from immuneACCESS, the table was reduced by TCRdb to in-frame sequences with V and J called. These copies leave out some clones; in studies compared against another copy, an unresolved V gene accounts for under half, and the cause of the remainder is not known. V, J and clone size are taken as reported in that table, and D and trimming were inferred from the DNA itself. For this sample the table gives 65,000 to 90,000 clones, of which under 95% were detected only once. The top ten clonotypes cover 7.6% of the sample.

The paper's findings and limits, for the study overall: Conclusions were limited by the relatively low number and heterogeneity of intestinal transplant patients. In patients with donor T cell macrochimerism, the allografts had high GvH to HvG T cell clonal ratios. GvH clones turned up in recipient bone marrow, with some appearing earlier in ileal mucosa or blood, a pattern consistent with an intestinal mucosal origin. Early after transplant, peak levels of circulating GvH clones were found to be associated with declines in HvG clones.

The specimen was unstimulated CD8+ T cells sorted from spleen or lymph node cells, collected before transplant. This sequence uses TRBV14 and TRBJ2-7, with a tentative D gene TRBD2 over 6 matching bases. The sequence was obtained from a human donor who was the organ donor for an intestinal transplant. Here is the DNA: TGTGCCAGCAGCCAAGATGTGGACTACTCCTACGAGCAGTACTTC. This codes for CASSQDVDYSYEQYF.